The 4 T cell receptor beta chains below all came from one sample that was sequenced in a study of regulatory T cells in long-lasting Graves disease. Time point given: newly diagnosed GD, antithyroid drugs for less than 3 months. RNA isolated from PBMCs was used to make the TCR library. Both iRepertoire HTBI primers and Arm-PCR of CDR3 regions were used to build the TCR beta libraries. TCRdb ran MiXCR on the multiplex PCR reads and lists one entry per CDR3 protein. In the table there are under 500,000 distinct CDR3 sequences, roughly 15% of which are singletons. This same sample was also part of a study on T cells in Graves' hyperthyroidism and ophthalmopathy.

The sequenced sample was peripheral blood mononuclear cells (PBMCs), obtained at new diagnosis, from a patient treated with antithyroid drugs. The receptors were sampled from a woman in her thirties with Graves disease.

This clonotype was counted many times. The genes are TRBV28 and TRBJ2-3; tentatively, D is TRBD1 or TRBD2 (5 bases each). Between the trimmed V and J ends, which lost 3 bases and 5 bases, there was a span of 24 bases. CDR1 MDHEN and CDR2 SYDVKM come from the germline V gene. The CDR3 runs 18 residues. Written as DNA, the CDR3 is TGTGCCAGCAGTTTCCCCAGGGACCCTAGAGACCGGGGAGATACGCAGTATTTT. As protein: CASSFPRDPRDRGDTQYF.

This clonotype came up many times. The chain has TRBV18 and TRBJ1-2; D ambiguous. Germline V gene lookup returns CDR1 KGHSH and CDR2 LQKENI. V lost 5 bases and J 3 bases, leaving 4 bases between the germline ends. CDR3 length: 11 amino acids. The CDR3 DNA sequence: TGTGCCAGCTCATCGGACTATGGCTACACCTTC. Its protein product is CASSSDYGYTF. Based on the CDR3 plus reference TRBV18 and TRBJ1-2, the full variable domain is NAGVMQNPRHLVRRRGQEARLRCSPMKGHSHVYWYRQLPEEGLKFMVYLQKENIIDESGMPKERFSAEFPKEGPSILRIQQVVRGDSAAYFCASSSDYGYTFGSGTRLTVV.

This clonotype was detected ten times or more. This chain connects TRBV18 to TRBJ2-1, with 13 bases lining up with TRBD2. V gave up 1 base and J gave up 12 bases; unmatched junction bases: 9. Germline V gene lookup returns CDR1 KGHSH and CDR2 LQKENI. The CDR3 extends over 16 amino acids. CDR3 coding DNA: TGTGCCAGCTCACCACTCGGGACTAGCGGGGAAAACGTGCAGTTCTTC. This encodes CASSPLGTSGENVQFF. The full variable domain, completed using reference TRBV18 and TRBJ2-1, is NAGVMQNPRHLVRRRGQEARLRCSPMKGHSHVYWYRQLPEEGLKFMVYLQKENIIDESGMPKERFSAEFPKEGPSILRIQQVVRGDSAAYFCASSPLGTSGENVQFFGPGTRLTVL.

This clonotype turned up a few times. CDR3 sequence: CASSLERNEQFF. CDR3 in DNA: TGCGCCAGCAGCTTGGAGCGGAATGAGCAGTTCTTC. The chain has TRBV5-1 and TRBJ2-1, with D tentatively TRBD2 (5 bases). The CDR3 has 12 residues. V was cut by 0 bases and J by 7 bases, with 5 bases left in between. Germline V gene lookup returns CDR1 SGHRS and CDR2 YFSETQ. Full variable domain (remainder filled in from reference TRBV5-1 and TRBJ2-1): KAGVTQTPRYLIKTRGQQVTLSCSPISGHRSVSWYQQTPGQGLQFLFEYFSETQRNKGNFPGRFSGRQFSNSRSEMNVSTLELGDSALYLCASSLERNEQFFGPGTRLTVL.